These 24 T cell receptor beta chains came from one sample sequenced in a study of T cell repertoires in ileal Crohn's disease. Libraries were prepared by immunoSEQ multiplex PCR; TCRdb keeps only in-frame clonotypes and omits some of them. The sample holds around 14,000 clones, 60% to 80% seen once. The sample comprised ileal tissue. All receptors come from an adult with Crohn's disease.

This chain joins TRBV30 and TRBJ2-5; 9 bases match TRBD1. There are 15 residues in the CDR3. V was pared by 1 base and J by 4 bases, with 7 bases of the junction left unmatched. CDR1 and CDR2 from the germline V gene are GTSNPN and SVGIG (reference sequence). CDR3 amino acids: CAWSAGGQGGETQYF. The CDR3 region has the DNA TGTGCCTGGAGTGCCGGGGGACAGGGTGGAGAGACCCAGTACTTC.

The chain links TRBV18 to TRBJ2-5; no reliable D call. This CDR3 comprises 14 residues. The germline V gene has CDR1 KGHSH and CDR2 LQKENI. V was trimmed by 3 bases and J by 5 bases, leaving 13 bases between them. The CDR3 region is CASSPDLNGETQYF. CDR3 DNA: TGTGCCAGCTCACCCGACCTAAACGGGGAGACCCAGTACTTC.

The chain is built from TRBV2 and TRBJ2-5; 9 nucleotides match TRBD2. The V segment lost 4 bases and the J segment 4 bases; nucleotides outside the gene matches: 7. This CDR3 is 15 amino acids long. Germline CDR1 is SNHLY and CDR2 is FYNNEI. CDR3: CASSGRGGAGETQYF. The CDR3 region has the DNA TGTGCCAGCAGTGGCCGCGGGGGGGCCGGAGAGACCCAGTACTTC.

V and J are TRBV7-3 and TRBJ2-7; 8 positions agree with TRBD2. V dropped 2 bases and J dropped 3; count of bases not matched to a gene: 0. Looked up from germline, CDR1 is SGHTA and CDR2 is FQGTGA. The CDR3 sequence is 13 residues long. This CDR3 reads CASSLRGGYEQYF. The CDR3 region has the DNA TGTGCCAGCAGCTTACGGGGGGGCTACGAGCAGTACTTC.

The J gene is TRBJ1-5, the V gene TRBV28; no firm D call. The CDR3 contains 13 residues. V was pared by 6 bases and J by 2 bases, with 8 bases between. CDR1 and CDR2 from the germline V gene are MDHEN and SYDVKM. CDR3: CASSIRGNQPQHF. In DNA, the CDR3 is TGTGCCAGCAGCATCCGGGGCAATCAGCCCCAGCATTTT.

This sequence joins TRBV4-1 and TRBJ1-4; the D gene is possibly TRBD1 (5 bases). The ends were cut back, 4 bases at V and 4 bases at J, with 16 bases in the middle. Germline CDR1 MGHRA, CDR2 YSYEKL. The CDR3 covers 16 residues. In nucleotides, the CDR3 is TGCGCCAGCAGCCGATGGAGGGGTAGAGATAATGAAAAACTGTTTTTT. It encodes CASSRWRGRDNEKLFF.

V gene TRBV29-1 combines with J gene TRBJ2-1; maybe TRBD1 (6 bases). Germline V gives CDR1 SQVTM, CDR2 ANQGSEA. The V gene lost 8 bases and the J gene lost 7 bases, with 24 bases spanning the gap. This CDR3 is 15 amino acids long. The DNA of the CDR3 is TGCAGCCTGTATCCGGGACATGGGATCGTTAATGAGCAGTTCTTC. This sequence encodes CSLYPGHGIVNEQFF.

This rearrangement joins TRBV7-8 to TRBJ2-1; D is ambiguous. Per germline, CDR1 SGHVS and CDR2 FQNEAQ. This CDR3 contains 13 residues. V was trimmed by 0 bases and J by 7 bases, leaving 7 bases between them. CDR3 protein: CASSLALANEQFF. CDR3 coding DNA: TGTGCCAGCAGCTTAGCGCTGGCTAATGAGCAGTTCTTC.

V and J are TRBV7-9 and TRBJ2-3; D is ambiguous. The CDR3 is 13 residues long. The V end was cut by 6 bases, the J end by 5 bases, with 12 bases between. The germline gives CDR1 SEHNR, CDR2 FQNEAQ (reference sequence). CDR3 loop: CASSPSGLDTQYF. The CDR3 DNA is TGTGCCAGCAGTCCATCTGGGCTAGATACGCAGTATTTT. The full variable domain, with the rest looked up from reference TRBV7-9 and TRBJ2-3, is DTGVSQNPRHKITKRGQNVTFRCDPISEHNRLYWYRQTLGQGPEFLTYFQNEAQLEKSRLLSDRFSAERPKGSFSTLEIQRTEQGDSAMYLCASSPSGLDTQYFGPGTRLTVL.

The chain couples TRBV29-1 to TRBJ2-3; perhaps TRBD1 as D (5 bases). The CDR3 totals 11 residues. Germline V lookup: CDR1 SQVTM, CDR2 ANQGSEA. Between the trimmed V and J ends, which lost 7 bases and 4 bases, there was a span of 9 bases. The CDR3 sequence is CSGGRADTQYF. The CDR3 DNA reads as TGCAGCGGGGGCCGGGCAGATACGCAGTATTTT.

V and J are TRBV7-2 and TRBJ1-2; possible D gene TRBD1, 6 bases. With 0 bases removed from V and 5 bases from J, the gap between germline ends came to 13 bases. The germline CDR1 and CDR2 sequences are SGHTA and FQGNSA. The CDR3 extends over 15 amino acids. CDR3 loop: CASSLARTERYGYTF. The CDR3 DNA is TGTGCCAGCAGCTTAGCAAGGACAGAGAGGTATGGCTACACCTTC.

The chain has TRBV2 and TRBJ2-5; no definite D call. The J call may be wrong; the DNA end is better matched by TRBJ2-7. This CDR3 is built from 12 residues. CDR1 is SNHLY, CDR2 FYNNEI, per germline. The CDR3 DNA is TGTGCCAGCAGAGACGACTCCTACGAGCAGTACTTC. It codes for CASRDDSYEQYF.

The chain joins TRBV7-2 to TRBJ2-7; 9 bases match TRBD2. With 5 bases clipped from V and 6 bases from J, the junction kept 8 bases outside the gene matches. This CDR3 spans 14 amino acids. Germline assignment: CDR1 SGHTA and CDR2 FQGNSA. The CDR3 nucleotides are TGTGCCAGCAGCCGTAGGAGCGGGGGGCTCGAGCAGTACTTC. This sequence encodes CASSRRSGGLEQYF.

This chain connects TRBV7-8 to TRBJ1-2; D unresolved. Trimming left V 5 bases short and J 4 bases short, with 17 bases between. The germline gives CDR1 SGHVS, CDR2 FQNEAQ. CDR3 length: 15 amino acids. CDR3 sequence reads: CASSRIWGAVYGYTF. CDR3 coding DNA: TGTGCCAGCAGCCGGATCTGGGGAGCTGTCTATGGCTACACCTTC.

This chain connects TRBV18 to TRBJ2-1; tentative D call: TRBD1 (5 bases). The germline V gene encodes CDR1 KGHSH and CDR2 LQKENI. There are 15 residues in the CDR3. Trimming removed 4 bases from V and 0 bases from J, with 10 bases in between. CDR3 in DNA: TGTGCCAGCTCACGTAGGGGTAGCTCCTACAATGAGCAGTTCTTC. Its translation is CASSRRGSSYNEQFF.

CDR3 protein: CASSRDPNEKLFF. CDR3 DNA: TGTGCCAGCTCGCGAGATCCTAATGAAAAACTGTTTTTT. The chain links TRBV6-5 to TRBJ1-4; D is unresolved. V was pared by 8 bases and J by 3 bases, with 10 bases between. The CDR3 has 13 residues. Looked up from germline, CDR1 is MNHEY and CDR2 is SVGAGI.

V and J are TRBV6-5 and TRBJ1-5, with a weak D call TRBD1 (5 bases). The V gene lost 4 bases and the J gene lost 3 bases, with 10 bases spanning the gap. The CDR3 covers 14 residues. The germline V gene has CDR1 MNHEY and CDR2 SVGAGI. In nucleotides, the CDR3 is TGTGCCAGCAGTTGGGGGGAATACAATCAGCCCCAGCATTTT. Translation: CASSWGEYNQPQHF.

This rearrangement joins TRBV7-9 to TRBJ2-7; 8 nucleotides agree with TRBD1. The CDR3 loop spans 11 amino acids. V shed 3 bases, J shed 9 bases, and the junction held 1 base outside the gene matches. Germline CDR1 reads SEHNR; CDR2 reads FQNEAQ (reference sequence). DNA for the CDR3: TGTGCCAGCAGCTTTGGGACAGGGCAGTACTTC. Its protein is CASSFGTGQYF. Based on the CDR3 plus reference TRBV7-9 and TRBJ2-7, the full variable domain is DTGVSQNPRHKITKRGQNVTFRCDPISEHNRLYWYRQTLGQGPEFLTYFQNEAQLEKSRLLSDRFSAERPKGSFSTLEIQRTEQGDSAMYLCASSFGTGQYFGPGTRLTVT.

Remarks on this clone: Other nucleotide sequences in the sample specify the same CDR3. This chain links TRBV7-9 with TRBJ1-2; 7 bases fit TRBD1. The CDR3 is made up of 15 amino acids. The germline CDR1 and CDR2 sequences are SEHNR and FQNEAQ (reference sequence). With V trimmed by 4 bases and J by 1 base, 6 bases remained unmatched. The CDR3 DNA follows: TGTGCCAGCAGCTCGGGGACAGCCTTTAACTATGGCTACACCTTC. It encodes CASSSGTAFNYGYTF.

The count of this clone is one. The chain links TRBV29-1 to TRBJ1-2, with D possibly TRBD1 on 6 matching bases. Trimming cost V 4 bases and J 4 bases, with 10 bases left between them. Germline V gene lookup returns CDR1 SQVTM and CDR2 ANQGSEA. The CDR3 length is 12 residues. CDR3 amino acids: CSVATGFYGYTF. CDR3 sequence (DNA): TGCAGCGTTGCCACAGGGTTCTATGGCTACACCTTC.

The chain combines TRBV29-1 with TRBJ2-1, with 7 bases matching TRBD2. CDR3 length equals 15 residues. Germline trimming cut 6 bases from V and 6 bases from J; bases unmatched to any gene: 14. CDR1 is SQVTM and CDR2 is ANQGSEA in the germline V gene. The CDR3 DNA reads as TGCAGCGTCCAACGGAGGACACGACTAGCCAATGAGCAGTTCTTC. Its protein product is CSVQRRTRLANEQFF.

This chain links TRBV18 with TRBJ2-2; 7 bases match TRBD1. Germline-derived CDR1 and CDR2 are KGHSH and LQKENI. The trim removed 2 bases at V and 6 bases at J, leaving 0 bases unmatched. The CDR3 loop spans 13 amino acids. CDR3 bases: TGTGCCAGCTCACCAGGACAGGCCGGGGAGCTGTTTTTT. Translation gives CASSPGQAGELFF.

The rearrangement uses TRBV7-9 and TRBJ2-1, with a possible D match to TRBD1 (5 bases). Germline V gene lookup returns CDR1 SEHNR and CDR2 FQNEAQ (reference sequence). The V end was cut by 3 bases, the J end by 0 bases, with 12 bases between. CDR3 length equals 16 residues. The CDR3 loop reads CASSFYRGISYNEQFF. Here the CDR3 DNA reads TGTGCCAGCAGCTTTTATAGGGGTATCTCCTACAATGAGCAGTTCTTC.

V gene TRBV27 combines with J gene TRBJ2-6; 10 bases fit TRBD1. Germline loops: CDR1 MNHEY, CDR2 SMNVEV (reference sequence). J lost 1 base, V lost 3 bases, and 6 bases had no gene match. This CDR3 is 18 amino acids long. DNA for the CDR3: TGTGCCAGCAGTTTGAAGGGACAGGGGATTTCTGGGGCCAACGTCCTGACTTTC. Translating gives CASSLKGQGISGANVLTF.